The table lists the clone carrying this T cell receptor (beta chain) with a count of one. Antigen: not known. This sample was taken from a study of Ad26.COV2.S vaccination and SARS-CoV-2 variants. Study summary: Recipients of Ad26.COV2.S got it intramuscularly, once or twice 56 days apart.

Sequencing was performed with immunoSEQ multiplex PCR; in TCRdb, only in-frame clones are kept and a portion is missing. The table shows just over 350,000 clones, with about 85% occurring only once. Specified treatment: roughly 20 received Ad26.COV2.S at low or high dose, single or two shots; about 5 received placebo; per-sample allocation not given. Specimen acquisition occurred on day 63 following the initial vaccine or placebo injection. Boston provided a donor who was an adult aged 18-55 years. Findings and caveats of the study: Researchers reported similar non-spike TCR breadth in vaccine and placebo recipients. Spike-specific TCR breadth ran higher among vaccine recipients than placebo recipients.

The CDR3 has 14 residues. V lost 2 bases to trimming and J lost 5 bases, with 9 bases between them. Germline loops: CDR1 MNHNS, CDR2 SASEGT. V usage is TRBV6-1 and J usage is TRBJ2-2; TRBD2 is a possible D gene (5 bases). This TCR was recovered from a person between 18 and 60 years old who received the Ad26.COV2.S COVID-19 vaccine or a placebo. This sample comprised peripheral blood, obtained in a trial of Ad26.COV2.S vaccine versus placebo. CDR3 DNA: TGTGCCAGCAGTGAAAAGGGAGAGACCGGGGAGCTGTTTTTT. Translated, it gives CASSEKGETGELFF.